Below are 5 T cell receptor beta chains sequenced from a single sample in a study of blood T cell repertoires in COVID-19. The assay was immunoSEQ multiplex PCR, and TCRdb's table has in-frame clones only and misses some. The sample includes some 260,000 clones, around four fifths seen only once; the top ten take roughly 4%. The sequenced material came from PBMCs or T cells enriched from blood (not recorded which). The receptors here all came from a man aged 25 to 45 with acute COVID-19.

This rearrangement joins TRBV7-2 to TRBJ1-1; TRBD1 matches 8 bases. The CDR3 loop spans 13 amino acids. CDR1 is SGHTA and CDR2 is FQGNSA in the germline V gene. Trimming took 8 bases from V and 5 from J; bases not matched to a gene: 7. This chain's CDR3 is CASGQGGETEAFF. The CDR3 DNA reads TGTGCCAGCGGACAGGGAGGAGAAACTGAAGCTTTCTTT.

The CDR3 region has the DNA TGCAGCGTTGGTAGGGGGACCGGGGTAGTGCAGTTCTTC. Protein: CSVGRGTGVVQFF. The chain is built from TRBV29-1 and TRBJ2-1; D is perhaps TRBD1 (6 bases). V shed 4 bases and J shed 12 bases, with 19 bases lying between them. The germline CDR1 and CDR2 sequences are SQVTM and ANQGSEA. The CDR3 runs to 13 residues.

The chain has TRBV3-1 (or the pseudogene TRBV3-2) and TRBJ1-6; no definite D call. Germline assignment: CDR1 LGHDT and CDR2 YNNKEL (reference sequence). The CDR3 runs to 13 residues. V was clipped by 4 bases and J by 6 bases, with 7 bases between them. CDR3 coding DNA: TGTGCCAGCAGCCGCTCAGGTAATTCACCCCTCCACTTT. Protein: CASSRSGNSPLHF.

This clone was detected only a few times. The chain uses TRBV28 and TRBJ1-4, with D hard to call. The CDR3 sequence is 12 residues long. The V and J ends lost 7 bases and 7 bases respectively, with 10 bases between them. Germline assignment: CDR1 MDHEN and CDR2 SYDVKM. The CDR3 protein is CASKEAFEKLFF. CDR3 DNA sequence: TGTGCCAGCAAGGAGGCCTTTGAAAAACTGTTTTTT. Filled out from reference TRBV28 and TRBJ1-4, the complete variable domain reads DVKVTQSSRYLVKRTGEKVFLECVQDMDHENMFWYRQDPGLGLRLIYFSYDVKMKEKGDIPEGYSVSREKKERFSLILESASTNQTSMYLCASKEAFEKLFFGSGTQLSVL.

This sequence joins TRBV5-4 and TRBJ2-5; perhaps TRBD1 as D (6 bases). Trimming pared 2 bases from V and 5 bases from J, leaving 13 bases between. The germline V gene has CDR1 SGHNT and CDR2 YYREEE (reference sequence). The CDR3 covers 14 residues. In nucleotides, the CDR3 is TGTGCCAGCAGCTTTACAGGGTTTGGGGAGACCCAGTACTTC. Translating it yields CASSFTGFGETQYF.